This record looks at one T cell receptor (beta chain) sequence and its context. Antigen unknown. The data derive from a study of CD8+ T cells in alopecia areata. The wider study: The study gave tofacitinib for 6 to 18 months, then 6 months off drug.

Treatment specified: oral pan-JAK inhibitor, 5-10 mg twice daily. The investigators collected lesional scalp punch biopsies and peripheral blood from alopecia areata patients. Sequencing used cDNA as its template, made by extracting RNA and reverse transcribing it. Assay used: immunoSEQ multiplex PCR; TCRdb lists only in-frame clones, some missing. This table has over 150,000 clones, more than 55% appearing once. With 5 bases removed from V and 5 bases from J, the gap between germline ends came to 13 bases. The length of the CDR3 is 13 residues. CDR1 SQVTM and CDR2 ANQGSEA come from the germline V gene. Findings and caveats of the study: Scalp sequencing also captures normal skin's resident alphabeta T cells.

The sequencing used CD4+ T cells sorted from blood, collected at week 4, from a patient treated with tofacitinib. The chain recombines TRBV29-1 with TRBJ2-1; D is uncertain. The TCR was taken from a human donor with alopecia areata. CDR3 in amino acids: CSVLRSEHNEQFF. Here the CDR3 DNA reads TGCAGCGTTCTGCGGAGCGAACACAATGAGCAGTTCTTC.